Described below is a single TCR beta chain sequence and its context. Repertoires were generated with immunoSEQ multiplex PCR, while TCRdb's copy carries only in-frame clones and drops some. The sample has 250,000 or so clones, approximately 83% seen once. There are 14 residues in the CDR3. The ends were cut back, 5 bases at V and 6 bases at J, with 14 bases in the middle. Germline-derived CDR1 and CDR2 are MDHEN and SYDVKM. This sample is part of a study of blood T cell repertoires in COVID-19. Study-level background: Samples of COVID-19 (acute and convalescent) were obtained from the United States, Italy and Spain.

The cohort comprised adults aged 18 to 89 years residing in about 25 US areas. Donors were grouped by their self-reported clinical history. Donors in Cohort 3 who had recovered were those with two negative PCRs, healthcare professional clearance, or resolution of their symptoms. What was sequenced was PBMCs or T cells enriched from blood (not recorded which). The rearrangement uses TRBV28 and TRBJ2-4; a possible D gene is TRBD2 (5 bases). The sequence derives from a woman between 50 and 59 years old who had recovered from COVID-19. The CDR3 DNA is TGTGCCAGCAGTCGGACTTGGGCCTTAAACATTCAGTACTTC. It codes for CASSRTWALNIQYF.